This is a list of T cell receptor beta chains from one sample in a study of blood T cell repertoires in COVID-19. TCRdb's copy holds only in-frame clones and misses some; the assay was immunoSEQ multiplex PCR. The sample lists roughly 220,000 clones, 65% to 85% occurring once. Sequences were obtained from peripheral blood. These receptors were obtained from a woman aged 25 to 39 who had recovered from COVID-19. The CDR3 runs from the conserved cysteine through the conserved F or W. The order of the fields is clone size, V gene, J gene, D gene, CDR3 protein, CDR3 DNA. The D gene is left open where the match is weak. A row's size may be missing; if present it is once, few, many or a size class.

size: NA; V: TRBV27; J: TRBJ2-7; D: TRBD1; CDR3: CASSSRDRGREQYF; DNA: TGTGCCAGCAGTTCCCGGGACAGGGGGCGCGAGCAGTACTTC
size: once; V: TRBV28; J: TRBJ1-1; D: NA; CDR3: CASSPLGTYAEAFF; DNA: TGTGCCAGCAGCCCCTTAGGGACATACGCTGAAGCTTTCTTT
size: many; V: TRBV28; J: TRBJ1-3; D: TRBD1; CDR3: CASSLAGGSGNTIYF; DNA: TGTGCCAGCAGTTTAGCAGGGGGCTCTGGAAACACCATATATTTT
size: NA; V: TRBV6-4; J: TRBJ2-1; D: NA; CDR3: CASSEFISYNEQFF; DNA: TGTGCCAGCAGTGAATTTATCTCCTACAATGAGCAGTTCTTC
size: NA; V: TRBV4-2; J: TRBJ2-1; D: NA; CDR3: CASSQVVGKRHNEQFF; DNA: TGTGCCAGCAGCCAAGTCGTCGGGAAGAGACACAATGAGCAGTTCTTC
size: NA; V: TRBV6-5; J: TRBJ2-7; D: NA; CDR3: CASSYTGREQYF; DNA: TGTGCCAGCAGCTATACAGGGCGCGAGCAGTACTTC
size: few; V: TRBV6-5; J: TRBJ1-2; D: NA; CDR3: CASSYSFVSGGYTF; DNA: TGTGCCAGCAGTTACTCATTCGTCTCGGGTGGCTACACCTTC
size: NA; V: TRBV19; J: TRBJ2-1; D: TRBD1; CDR3: CASRPWDSSYNEQFF; DNA: TGTGCCAGTCGCCCGTGGGACAGTTCCTACAATGAGCAGTTCTTC
size: many; V: TRBV10-2; J: TRBJ2-7; D: TRBD1; CDR3: CASNQTPDRANEQYF; DNA: TGCGCCAGCAACCAGACCCCGGACAGGGCCAACGAGCAGTACTTC
size: NA; V: TRBV7-6; J: TRBJ2-1; D: TRBD2; CDR3: CASSRRPSPGLAGNNEQFF; DNA: TGTGCCAGCAGCCGCCGACCAAGCCCCGGACTAGCGGGAAACAATGAGCAGTTCTTC
size: NA; V: TRBV20-1; J: TRBJ1-3; D: NA; CDR3: CSASLGEYGNTIYF; DNA: TGCAGTGCTAGTCTTGGGGAGTATGGAAACACCATATATTTT
size: NA; V: TRBV7-9; J: TRBJ1-5; D: TRBD1; CDR3: CASAVGTVNQPQHF; DNA: TGTGCCAGCGCTGTCGGGACAGTCAATCAGCCCCAGCATTTT
size: NA; V: TRBV12-3/TRBV12-4; J: TRBJ1-4; D: NA; CDR3: CATRGEKLFF; DNA: TGTGCCACCCGGGGTGAAAAACTGTTTTTT
size: NA; V: TRBV30; J: TRBJ1-1; D: TRBD1; CDR3: CAWSLGQGVTEAFF; DNA: TGTGCCTGGAGTCTGGGACAGGGGGTCACTGAAGCTTTCTTT
size: NA; V: TRBV6-5; J: TRBJ2-1; D: NA; CDR3: CASSYGDLYNEQFF; DNA: TGTGCCAGCAGTTACGGGGACTTATACAATGAGCAGTTCTTC
size: NA; V: TRBV4-1; J: TRBJ2-3; D: TRBD2; CDR3: CASSQGLERELTDTQYF; DNA: TGCGCCAGCAGCCAAGGTCTCGAGCGGGAGCTCACAGATACGCAGTATTTT
size: many; V: TRBV24-1; J: TRBJ2-7; D: NA; CDR3: CATSDPRDSLYEQYF; DNA: TGTGCCACCAGTGACCCGCGGGACTCTCTCTACGAGCAGTACTTC
size: NA; V: TRBV11-3; J: TRBJ2-1; D: NA; CDR3: CASSLPGEGNEQFF; DNA: TGTGCCAGCAGCTTACCAGGGGAGGGCAATGAGCAGTTCTTC
size: NA; V: TRBV28; J: TRBJ2-2; D: NA; CDR3: CASSAPGQLNTGELFF; DNA: TGTGCCAGCAGCGCCCCCGGACAGCTTAACACCGGGGAGCTGTTTTTT
size: NA; V: TRBV19; J: TRBJ2-5; D: TRBD2; CDR3: CASSRTSGTMQETQYF; DNA: TGTGCCAGTAGTCGGACTAGCGGCACCATGCAAGAGACCCAGTACTTC
size: NA; V: TRBV14; J: TRBJ2-2; D: NA; CDR3: CASSPLRGTTGELFF; DNA: TGTGCCAGCAGCCCGTTACGGGGGACCACCGGGGAGCTGTTTTTT
size: NA; V: TRBV28; J: TRBJ1-2; D: TRBD1; CDR3: CASSWTGSYGYTF; DNA: TGTGCCAGCAGTTGGACAGGGTCCTATGGCTACACCTTC
size: NA; V: TRBV28; J: TRBJ2-7; D: NA; CDR3: CASMERAPYEQYF; DNA: TGTGCCAGCATGGAGCGGGCTCCCTACGAGCAGTACTTC
size: NA; V: TRBV5-1; J: TRBJ2-3; D: NA; CDR3: CASSTGPTDTQYF; DNA: TGCGCCAGCAGCACAGGCCCCACAGATACGCAGTATTTT
size: NA; V: TRBV5-1; J: TRBJ2-2; D: TRBD1; CDR3: CASSSGTGLDTGELFF; DNA: TGCGCCAGCAGCTCCGGGACAGGACTTGACACCGGGGAGCTGTTTTTT
size: NA; V: TRBV20-1; J: TRBJ1-1; D: NA; CDR3: CSASIGSEAFF; DNA: TGCAGTGCTAGTATCGGTTCGGAAGCTTTCTTT
size: few; V: TRBV5-4; J: TRBJ2-3; D: TRBD2; CDR3: CASSWRVAGGPTDTQYF; DNA: TGTGCCAGCAGCTGGCGGGTAGCGGGAGGGCCTACAGATACGCAGTATTTT
size: NA; V: TRBV7-6; J: TRBJ2-3; D: TRBD2; CDR3: CASSLGLAGGLTDTQYF; DNA: TGTGCCAGCAGCTTAGGCCTAGCGGGAGGACTCACAGATACGCAGTATTTT
size: once; V: TRBV19; J: TRBJ1-3; D: TRBD1; CDR3: CASIRDRGSGNTIYF; DNA: TGTGCCAGTATCCGGGACAGGGGATCTGGAAACACCATATATTTT
size: few; V: TRBV7-9; J: TRBJ2-1; D: NA; CDR3: CATGEDEQFF; DNA: TGTGCCACCGGTGAGGATGAGCAGTTCTTC
size: NA; V: TRBV27; J: TRBJ2-6; D: NA; CDR3: CASSLDQGSGANVLTF; DNA: TGTGCCAGCAGTTTAGATCAGGGCTCTGGGGCCAACGTCCTGACTTTC
size: NA; V: TRBV11-2; J: TRBJ1-2; D: NA; CDR3: CASSFAGNYGYTF; DNA: TGTGCCAGCAGCTTTGCAGGGAACTATGGCTACACCTTC
size: NA; V: TRBV7-2; J: TRBJ2-7; D: NA; CDR3: CASSLFRYSYEQYF; DNA: TGTGCCAGCAGCTTATTCCGGTACTCCTACGAGCAGTACTTC
size: NA; V: TRBV5-1; J: TRBJ2-5; D: TRBD1; CDR3: CASSLAGTGQETQYF; DNA: TGCGCCAGCAGCTTGGCCGGGACAGGGCAAGAGACCCAGTACTTC
size: NA; V: TRBV7-9; J: TRBJ2-3; D: TRBD2; CDR3: CASSLKLALTDTQYF; DNA: TGTGCCAGCAGCTTAAAACTAGCGCTGACAGATACGCAGTATTTT
size: NA; V: TRBV15; J: TRBJ2-7; D: TRBD2; CDR3: CATSSIAGGPYEQYF; DNA: TGTGCCACCAGCAGTATAGCGGGAGGCCCCTACGAGCAGTACTTC
size: medium-sized; V: TRBV2; J: TRBJ1-5; D: NA; CDR3: CASGAGLGERQPQHF; DNA: TGTGCCAGCGGGGCGGGACTCGGGGAGCGTCAGCCCCAGCATTTT
size: once; V: TRBV30; J: TRBJ1-4; D: NA; CDR3: CAWEFGGNEKLFF; DNA: TGTGCCTGGGAGTTCGGGGGTAATGAAAAACTGTTTTTT
size: NA; V: TRBV25-1; J: TRBJ1-1; D: NA; CDR3: CASIGNRGSLNTEAFF; DNA: TGTGCCAGCATCGGAAATAGGGGTTCCCTGAACACTGAAGCTTTCTTT
size: NA; V: TRBV6-5; J: TRBJ1-1; D: NA; CDR3: CASSYSPHGGTEAFF; DNA: TGTGCCAGCAGTTACTCCCCACACGGGGGCACTGAAGCTTTCTTT
size: NA; V: TRBV7-9; J: TRBJ2-2; D: TRBD2; CDR3: CASSLGLAVGELFF; DNA: TGTGCCAGCAGCTTAGGTCTAGCGGTCGGGGAGCTGTTTTTT
size: NA; V: TRBV19; J: TRBJ2-3; D: TRBD2; CDR3: CASKPLAGVTDTQYF; DNA: TGTGCCAGTAAGCCTCTAGCGGGAGTTACAGATACGCAGTATTTT
size: NA; V: TRBV27; J: TRBJ2-1; D: TRBD2; CDR3: CASSLAGGPYNEQFF; DNA: TGTGCCAGCAGTTTAGCGGGAGGGCCCTACAATGAGCAGTTCTTC
size: NA; V: TRBV10-2; J: TRBJ1-6; D: NA; CDR3: CASTPGSPLHF; DNA: TGCGCCAGCACCCCGGGTTCACCCCTCCACTTT
size: NA; V: TRBV6-5; J: TRBJ2-3; D: TRBD2; CDR3: CASRGTSGRPDTQYF; DNA: TGTGCCAGCAGAGGGACTAGCGGGAGGCCGGATACGCAGTATTTT
size: few; V: TRBV27; J: TRBJ2-7; D: TRBD1; CDR3: CASSLSNRGDEQYF; DNA: TGTGCCAGCAGTTTATCAAACAGGGGGGACGAGCAGTACTTC
size: NA; V: TRBV3-1/TRBV3-2; J: TRBJ2-7; D: TRBD2; CDR3: CASSRRLAGEGEQYF; DNA: TGTGCCAGCAGCCGTCGACTAGCGGGAGAGGGCGAGCAGTACTTC
size: NA; V: TRBV6-4; J: TRBJ2-5; D: TRBD2; CDR3: CASTSGSEETQYF; DNA: TGTGCCAGCACTAGCGGGAGCGAGGAGACCCAGTACTTC
size: few; V: TRBV5-1; J: TRBJ2-7; D: NA; CDR3: CASSLGGRSYEQYF; DNA: TGCGCCAGCAGCTTGGGAGGCCGCTCCTACGAGCAGTACTTC
size: NA; V: TRBV28; J: TRBJ2-7; D: NA; CDR3: CASSPPGEQYF; DNA: TGTGCCAGCAGCCCCCCGGGGGAGCAGTACTTC
size: once; V: TRBV4-1; J: TRBJ1-3; D: TRBD1; CDR3: CASSRPIGGQGRNTIYF; DNA: TGCGCCAGCAGCCGACCCATCGGGGGACAGGGCCGAAACACCATATATTTT
size: NA; V: TRBV27; J: TRBJ2-3; D: TRBD2; CDR3: CASSLELAGRDTQYF; DNA: TGTGCCAGCAGTTTAGAGCTAGCGGGACGAGATACGCAGTATTTT
size: NA; V: TRBV6-1; J: TRBJ2-2; D: NA; CDR3: CASSETNVGELFF; DNA: TGTGCCAGCAGTGAAACAAACGTCGGGGAGCTGTTTTTT